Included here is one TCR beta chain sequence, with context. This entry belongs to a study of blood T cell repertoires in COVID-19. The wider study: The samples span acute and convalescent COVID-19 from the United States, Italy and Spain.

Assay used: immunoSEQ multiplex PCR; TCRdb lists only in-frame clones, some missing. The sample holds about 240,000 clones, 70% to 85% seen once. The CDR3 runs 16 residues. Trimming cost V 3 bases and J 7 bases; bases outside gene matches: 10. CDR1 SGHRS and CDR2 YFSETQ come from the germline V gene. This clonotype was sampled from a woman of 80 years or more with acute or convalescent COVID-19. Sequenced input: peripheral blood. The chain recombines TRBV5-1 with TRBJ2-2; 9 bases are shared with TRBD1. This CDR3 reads CASSSLNRGQVGELFF. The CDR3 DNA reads TGCGCCAGCAGCTCCCTGAACAGGGGGCAGGTCGGGGAGCTGTTTTTT.